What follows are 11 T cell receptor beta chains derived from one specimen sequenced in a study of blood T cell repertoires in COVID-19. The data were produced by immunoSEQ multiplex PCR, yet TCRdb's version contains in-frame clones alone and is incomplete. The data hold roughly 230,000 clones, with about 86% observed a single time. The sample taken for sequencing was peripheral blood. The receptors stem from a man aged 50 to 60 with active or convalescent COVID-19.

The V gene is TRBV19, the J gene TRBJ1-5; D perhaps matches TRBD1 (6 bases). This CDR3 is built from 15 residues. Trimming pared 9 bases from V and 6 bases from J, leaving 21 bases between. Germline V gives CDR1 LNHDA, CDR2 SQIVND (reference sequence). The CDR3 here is CASHRGPRGSQPQHF. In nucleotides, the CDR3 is TGTGCCAGCCATAGGGGACCAAGGGGGAGTCAGCCCCAGCATTTT.

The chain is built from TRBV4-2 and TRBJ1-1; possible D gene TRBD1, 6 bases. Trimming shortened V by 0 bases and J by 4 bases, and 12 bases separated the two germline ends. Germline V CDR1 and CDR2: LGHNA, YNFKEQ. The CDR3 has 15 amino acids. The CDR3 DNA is TGTGCCAGCAGCCAAGAGGTAACAGGGACCACTGAAGCTTTCTTT. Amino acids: CASSQEVTGTTEAFF.

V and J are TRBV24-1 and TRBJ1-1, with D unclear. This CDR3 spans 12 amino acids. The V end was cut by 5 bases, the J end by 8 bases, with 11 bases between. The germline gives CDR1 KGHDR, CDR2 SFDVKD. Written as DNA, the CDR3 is TGTGCCACCAGTGCGAGGGCGACCGAAGCTTTCTTT. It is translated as CATSARATEAFF.

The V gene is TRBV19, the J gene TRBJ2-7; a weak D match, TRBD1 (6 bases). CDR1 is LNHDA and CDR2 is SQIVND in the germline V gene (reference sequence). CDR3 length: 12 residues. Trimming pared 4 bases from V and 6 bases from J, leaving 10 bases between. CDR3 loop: CASSTGESEQYF. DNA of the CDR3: TGTGCCAGTAGTACAGGGGAGAGCGAGCAGTACTTC.

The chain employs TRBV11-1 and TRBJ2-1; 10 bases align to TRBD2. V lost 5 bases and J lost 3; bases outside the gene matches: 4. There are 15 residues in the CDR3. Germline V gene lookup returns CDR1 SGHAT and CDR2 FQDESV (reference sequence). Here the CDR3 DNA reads TGTGCCAGCAGCCATCCTAGCGGGGGCTACAATGAGCAGTTCTTC. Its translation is CASSHPSGGYNEQFF.

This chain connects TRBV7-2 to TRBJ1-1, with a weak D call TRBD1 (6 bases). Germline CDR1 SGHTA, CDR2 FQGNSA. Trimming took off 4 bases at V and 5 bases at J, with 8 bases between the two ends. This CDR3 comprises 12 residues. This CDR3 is CASSSTGTEAFF. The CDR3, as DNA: TGTGCCAGCAGCTCGACAGGAACTGAAGCTTTCTTT.

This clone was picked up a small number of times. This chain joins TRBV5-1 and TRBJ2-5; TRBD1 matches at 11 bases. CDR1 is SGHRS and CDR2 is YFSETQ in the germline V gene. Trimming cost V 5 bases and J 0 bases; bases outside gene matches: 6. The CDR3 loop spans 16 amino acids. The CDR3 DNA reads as TGCGCCAGCAGTCCCGGGACAGGGGGGTACCAAGAGACCCAGTACTTC. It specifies CASSPGTGGYQETQYF.

CDR3 residues: CASTGGAAYEQYF. As DNA, the CDR3 is TGTGCCAGCACCGGGGGGGCTGCCTACGAGCAGTACTTC. The rearrangement joins TRBV12-3 or TRBV12-4 to TRBJ2-7; TRBD2 matches at 8 bases. J gave up 2 bases and V 7 bases, and 4 bases lay outside the gene matches. This CDR3 is built from 13 residues.

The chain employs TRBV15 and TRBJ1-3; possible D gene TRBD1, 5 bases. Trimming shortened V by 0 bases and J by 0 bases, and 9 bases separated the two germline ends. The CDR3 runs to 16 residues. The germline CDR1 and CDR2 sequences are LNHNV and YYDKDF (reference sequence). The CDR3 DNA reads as TGTGCCACCAGCAGAGATGGGGCGAACTCTGGAAACACCATATATTTT. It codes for CATSRDGANSGNTIYF.

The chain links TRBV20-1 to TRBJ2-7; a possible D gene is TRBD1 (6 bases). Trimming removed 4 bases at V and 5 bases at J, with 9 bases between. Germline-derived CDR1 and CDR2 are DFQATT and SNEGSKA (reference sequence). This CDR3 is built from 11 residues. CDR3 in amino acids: CSAKQGNEQYF. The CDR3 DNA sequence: TGCAGTGCTAAACAGGGAAACGAGCAGTACTTC.

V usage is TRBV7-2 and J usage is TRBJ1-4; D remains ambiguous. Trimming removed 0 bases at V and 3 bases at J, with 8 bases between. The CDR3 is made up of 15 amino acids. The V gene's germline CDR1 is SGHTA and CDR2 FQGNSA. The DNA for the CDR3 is TGTGCCAGCAGCTTAGCGAAACAATCTAATGAAAAACTGTTTTTT. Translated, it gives CASSLAKQSNEKLFF.